This TCR beta chain was identified in a study of cytomegalovirus exposure and HLA in healthy donors. PCR employed 60 Vbeta and 13 Jbeta primers. Assay: immunoSEQ multiplex PCR; the TCRdb copy retains only in-frame clones and omits some. This sample carries 250,000 or so clones, about 93% of them seen once, and the ten largest clones take 1.7%. On this clone itself: Its target is unknown.

Whole-study results and caveats: Researchers counted roughly 150 TCR beta chains as cytomegalovirus-associated. Accurate predictions that matched the HLA-A and HLA-B alleles of most subjects were reportedly made from TCR beta sequences. In a later analysis, HLA-C alleles had the fewest associated TCRs, DRB1 alleles the most.

V was cut by 2 bases and J by 8 bases, with 10 bases left in between. There are 13 residues in the CDR3. Germline values: CDR1 SGHTA, CDR2 FQGNSA. The clonotype comes from a girl aged 2-9 years in good health and CMV-seronegative. The specimen was PBMCs. The V gene is TRBV7-2, the J gene TRBJ1-5; D possibly corresponds to TRBD1 (5 bases). The CDR3 nucleotides are TGTGCCAGCAGCTTAACAGGCGGGAAGCCCCAGCATTTT. Its translation is CASSLTGGKPQHF.